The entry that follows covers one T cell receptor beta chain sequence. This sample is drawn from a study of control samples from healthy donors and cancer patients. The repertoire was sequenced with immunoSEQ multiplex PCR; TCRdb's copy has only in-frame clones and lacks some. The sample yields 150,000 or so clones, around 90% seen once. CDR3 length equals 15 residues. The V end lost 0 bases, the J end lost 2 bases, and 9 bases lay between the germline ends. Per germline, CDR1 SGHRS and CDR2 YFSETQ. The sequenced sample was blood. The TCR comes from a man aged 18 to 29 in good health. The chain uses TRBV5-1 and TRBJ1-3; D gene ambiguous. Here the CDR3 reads CASSLGRAPGNTIYF. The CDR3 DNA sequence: TGCGCCAGCAGCTTGGGAAGGGCCCCTGGAAACACCATATATTTT.